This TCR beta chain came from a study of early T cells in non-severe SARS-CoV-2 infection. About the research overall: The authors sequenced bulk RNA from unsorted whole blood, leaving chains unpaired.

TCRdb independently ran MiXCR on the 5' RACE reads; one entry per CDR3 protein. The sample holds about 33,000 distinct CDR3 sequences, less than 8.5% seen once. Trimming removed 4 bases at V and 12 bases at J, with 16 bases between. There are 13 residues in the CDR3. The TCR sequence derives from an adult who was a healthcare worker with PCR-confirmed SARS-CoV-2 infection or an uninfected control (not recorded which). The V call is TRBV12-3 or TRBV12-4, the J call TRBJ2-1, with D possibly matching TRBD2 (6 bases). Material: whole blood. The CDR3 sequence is CASSSAREAVQFF. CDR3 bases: TGTGCCAGCAGTTCCGCCAGGGAGGCCGTGCAGTTCTTC.